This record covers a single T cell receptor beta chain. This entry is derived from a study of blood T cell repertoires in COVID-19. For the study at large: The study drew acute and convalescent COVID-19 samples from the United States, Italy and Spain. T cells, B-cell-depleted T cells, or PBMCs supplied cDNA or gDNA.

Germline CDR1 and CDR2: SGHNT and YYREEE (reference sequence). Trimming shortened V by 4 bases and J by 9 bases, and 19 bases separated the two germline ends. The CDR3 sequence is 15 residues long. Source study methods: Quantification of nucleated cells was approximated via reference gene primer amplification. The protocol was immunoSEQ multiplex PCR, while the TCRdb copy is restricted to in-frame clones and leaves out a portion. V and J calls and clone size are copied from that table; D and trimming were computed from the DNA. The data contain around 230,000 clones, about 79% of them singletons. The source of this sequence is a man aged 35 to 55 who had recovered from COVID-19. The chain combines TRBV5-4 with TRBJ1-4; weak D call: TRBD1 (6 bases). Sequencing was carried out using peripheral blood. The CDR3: CASSREGQGNQKLFF. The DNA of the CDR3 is TGTGCCAGCAGCCGGGAGGGGCAGGGGAACCAAAAACTGTTTTTT.